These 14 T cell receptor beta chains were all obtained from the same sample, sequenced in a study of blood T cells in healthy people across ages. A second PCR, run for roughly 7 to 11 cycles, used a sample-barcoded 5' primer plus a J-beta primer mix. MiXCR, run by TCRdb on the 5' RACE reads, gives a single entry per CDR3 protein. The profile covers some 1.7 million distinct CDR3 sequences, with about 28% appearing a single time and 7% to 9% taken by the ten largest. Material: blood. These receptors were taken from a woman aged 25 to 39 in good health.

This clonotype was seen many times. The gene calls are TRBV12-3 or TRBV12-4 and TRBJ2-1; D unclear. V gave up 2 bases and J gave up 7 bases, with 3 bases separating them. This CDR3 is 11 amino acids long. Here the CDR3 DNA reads TGTGCCAGCAGTTTAAAAAATGAGCAGTTCTTC. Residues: CASSLKNEQFF.

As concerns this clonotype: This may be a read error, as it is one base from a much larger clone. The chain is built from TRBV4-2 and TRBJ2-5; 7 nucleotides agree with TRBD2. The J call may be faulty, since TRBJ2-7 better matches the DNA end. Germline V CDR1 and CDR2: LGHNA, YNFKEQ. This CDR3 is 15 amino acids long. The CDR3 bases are TGTACCAGCAGCCAAGAGCCTAGCGGCTCCTACGAGCAGTACTTC. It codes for CTSSQEPSGSYEQYF.

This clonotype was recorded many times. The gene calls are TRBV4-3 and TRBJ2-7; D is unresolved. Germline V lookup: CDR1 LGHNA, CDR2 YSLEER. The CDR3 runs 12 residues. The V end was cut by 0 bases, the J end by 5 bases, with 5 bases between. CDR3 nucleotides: TGCGCCAGCAGCCAAGAGGGGAACGAGCAGTACTTC. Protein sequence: CASSQEGNEQYF.

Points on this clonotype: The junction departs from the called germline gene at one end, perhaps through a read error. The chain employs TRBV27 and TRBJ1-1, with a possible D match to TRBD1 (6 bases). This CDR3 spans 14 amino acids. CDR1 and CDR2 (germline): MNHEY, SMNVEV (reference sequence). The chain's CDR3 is CASSLSRGSTETFF. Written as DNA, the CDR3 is TGTGCCAGCAGTTTATCGAGGGGGAGTACTGAAACTTTCTTT.

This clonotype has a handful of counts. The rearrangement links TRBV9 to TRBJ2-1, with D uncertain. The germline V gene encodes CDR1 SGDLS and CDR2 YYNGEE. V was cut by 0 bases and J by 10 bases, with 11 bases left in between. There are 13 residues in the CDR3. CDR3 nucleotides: TGTGCCAGCAGCGTAGCTCGCGGAGACGAGCAGTTCTTC. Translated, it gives CASSVARGDEQFF.

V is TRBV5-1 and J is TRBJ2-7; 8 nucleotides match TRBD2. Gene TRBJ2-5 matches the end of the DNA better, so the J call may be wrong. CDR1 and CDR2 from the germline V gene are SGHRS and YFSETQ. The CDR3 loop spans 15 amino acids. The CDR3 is CASSYAGGHRETQYF. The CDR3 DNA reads TGCGCCAGCAGCTATGCGGGGGGACACCGAGAGACCCAGTACTTC.

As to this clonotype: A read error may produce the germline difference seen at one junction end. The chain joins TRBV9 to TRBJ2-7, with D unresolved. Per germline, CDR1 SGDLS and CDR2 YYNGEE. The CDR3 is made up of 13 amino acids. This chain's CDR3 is CAGSVVPGYEQYF. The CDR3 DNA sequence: TGTGCCGGCAGCGTAGTGCCTGGTTACGAGCAGTACTTC.

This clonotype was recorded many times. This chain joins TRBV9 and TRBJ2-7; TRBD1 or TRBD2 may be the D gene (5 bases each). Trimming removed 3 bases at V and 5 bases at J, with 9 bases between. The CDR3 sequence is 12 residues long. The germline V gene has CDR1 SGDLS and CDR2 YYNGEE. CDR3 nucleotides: TGTGCCAGCAGCGGAGAGGGGAACGAGCAGTACTTC. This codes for CASSGEGNEQYF.

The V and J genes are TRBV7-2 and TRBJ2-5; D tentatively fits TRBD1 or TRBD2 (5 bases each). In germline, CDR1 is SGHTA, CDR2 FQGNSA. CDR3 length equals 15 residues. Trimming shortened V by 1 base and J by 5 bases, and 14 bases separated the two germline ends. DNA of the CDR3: TGTGCCAGCAGCTTAGGTGCAGAGGGACGCGAGACCCAGTACTTC. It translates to CASSLGAEGRETQYF. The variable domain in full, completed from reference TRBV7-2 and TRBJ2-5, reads GAGVSQSPSNKVTEKGKDVELRCDPISGHTALYWYRQSLGQGLEFLIYFQGNSAPDKSGLPSDRFSAERTGGSVSTLTIQRTQQEDSAVYLCASSLGAEGRETQYFGPGTRLLVL.

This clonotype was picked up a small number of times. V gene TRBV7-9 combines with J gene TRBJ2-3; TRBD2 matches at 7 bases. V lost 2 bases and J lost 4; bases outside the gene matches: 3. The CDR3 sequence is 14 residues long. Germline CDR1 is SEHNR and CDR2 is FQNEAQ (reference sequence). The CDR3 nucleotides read TGTGCCAGCAGCTTAACTAGCGAAGCAGATACGCAGTATTTT. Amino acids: CASSLTSEADTQYF. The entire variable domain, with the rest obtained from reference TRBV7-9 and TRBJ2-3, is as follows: DTGVSQNPRHKITKRGQNVTFRCDPISEHNRLYWYRQTLGQGPEFLTYFQNEAQLEKSRLLSDRFSAERPKGSFSTLEIQRTEQGDSAMYLCASSLTSEADTQYFGPGTRLTVL.

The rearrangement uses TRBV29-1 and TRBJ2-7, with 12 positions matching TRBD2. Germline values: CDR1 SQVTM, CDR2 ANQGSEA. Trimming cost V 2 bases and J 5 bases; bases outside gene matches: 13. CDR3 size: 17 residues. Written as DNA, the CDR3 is TGCAGCGTTGAACGCGACCCTAGCGGGAGGGCGCTCAACGAGCAGTACTTC. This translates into CSVERDPSGRALNEQYF.

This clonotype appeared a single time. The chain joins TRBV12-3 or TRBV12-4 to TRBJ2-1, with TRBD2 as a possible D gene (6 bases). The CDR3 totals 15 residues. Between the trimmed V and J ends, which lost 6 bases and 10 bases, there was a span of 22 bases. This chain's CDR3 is CASSPRASATYEQFF. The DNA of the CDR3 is TGTGCCAGCAGCCCGCGGGCTAGCGCGACCTACGAGCAGTTCTTC.

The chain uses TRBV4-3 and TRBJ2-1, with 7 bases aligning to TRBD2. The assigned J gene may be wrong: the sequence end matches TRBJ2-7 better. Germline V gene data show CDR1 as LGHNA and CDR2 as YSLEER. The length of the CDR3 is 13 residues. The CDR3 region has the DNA TGCGCCAGCAGCCATGGACTAGAGGTTGAGCAGTACTTC. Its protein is CASSHGLEVEQYF.

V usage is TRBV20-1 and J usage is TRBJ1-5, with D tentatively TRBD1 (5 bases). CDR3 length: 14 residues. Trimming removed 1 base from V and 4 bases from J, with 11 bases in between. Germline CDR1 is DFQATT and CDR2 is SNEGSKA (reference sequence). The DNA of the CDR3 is TGCAGTGCTAGAGTTACAGGAAGGAATCAGCCCCAGCATTTT. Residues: CSARVTGRNQPQHF.